This TCR beta chain was found in a study of Ad26.COV2.S vaccination and SARS-CoV-2 variants. Treatment given: roughly 19 received Ad26.COV2.S at low or high dose, single or two shots; several received placebo; per-sample allocation not given. Samples were taken on day 63 after the first vaccine or placebo injection. CDR3 length: 15 amino acids. Trimming removed 4 bases from V and 0 bases from J; junction bases left unmatched: 5. Germline V gene sequence: CDR1 MDHEN, CDR2 SYDVKM. Sequencing used immunoSEQ multiplex PCR; TCRdb keeps in-frame clones, though not all of them. The table has under 400,000 clones, 87% seen once.

The TCR sequence derives from a person aged 18 to 59 who received the Ad26.COV2.S COVID-19 vaccine or a placebo. This chain uses TRBV28 with TRBJ1-1; 7 positions agree with TRBD1. The specimen was peripheral blood, collected in a trial of Ad26.COV2.S vaccine versus placebo. The chain's CDR3 is CASSSRDSLNTEAFF. In DNA, the CDR3 is TGTGCCAGCAGTTCAAGGGACAGTTTGAACACTGAAGCTTTCTTT.